This TCR beta chain was recovered during a study of siplizumab effects on memory and regulatory T cells (dated by TCRdb to between 2018 and 2020). Broadly, across the study: The study looked at the effect of siplizumab, an anti-CD2 antibody, on alloreactive T-cell subsets in allogeneic mixed lymphocyte reactions made from human PBMCs.

On this clone: Its antigen remains undetermined. Base qualities are not provided; no much larger clone lies one nucleotide away.

Receptors were amplified or captured by the immunoSEQ multiplex PCR assay. Around 10^5 TCR templates per sample were assayed by the deep sequencing platform. Genomic DNA extracted from sorted T cells was used for TCRbeta CDR3 sequencing. The authors' pipeline ran thus. The R programming language was used for the clonal analysis of the TCRbeta CDR3 data. Alloreactive CD4+ and CD8+ clones were defined by comparing unstimulated samples with post-reaction CFSE-low samples. Regulatory or non-regulatory origin of alloreactive CD4+ clones was assigned by matching sequences to the sorted unstimulated Treg and non-Treg repertoires. Imported from immuneACCESS, the table was reduced by TCRdb to in-frame sequences with V and J called. These copies leave out some clones; in studies compared against another copy, an unresolved V gene accounts for under half, and the cause of the remainder is not known. V, J and clone size are those of that table, while D and trimming were read from the DNA. The sample table holds 45,000 to 50,000 clones, of which 87% were seen once. Approximately 0.3% of the sample rests with the top ten.

V is pruned by 0 bases and J by 2 bases, leaving 3 bases of the junction without a gene match. The germline V gene yields LGHNT for CDR1 and FRNRAP for CDR2. The CDR3 runs 15 amino acids, cysteine and phenylalanine included. Solely the CDR3 DNA is kept, with 45 bases framed from the first base. Here is what the overall study found, with its caveats: Siplizumab significantly reduced the cumulative frequency of alloreactive sequences traceable to unstimulated CD4+ memory T cells. Unstimulated naive T cells appeared more diverse than memory T cells, and naive cells seemed to contribute substantially to the alloresponse. The suppressive function of proliferating Tregs from siplizumab cultures was not functionally confirmed. In reactions with siplizumab, an average of around 70% of mappable alloreactive CD4+ clones were Treg-derived, compared with roughly 27% in control reactions. About 80-96% of proliferating CD4+ or CD8+ clones could not be given a naive or memory phenotype. Sequences below about 10^-5 frequency were poorly captured, so only a minor fraction of alloreactive clones could be mapped to unstimulated subsets.

In addition, sequencing in three donor pairs included unstimulated CD8+ effector memory subsets alongside CD4+ naive, CD8+ naive, CD8+ TEMRA and CD4+ memory subsets. Sorted unstimulated T cells and proliferating T cells recovered from mixed lymphocyte reactions underwent TCRbeta CDR3 sequencing. Fresh whole blood from under 13 HLA-typed healthy donors was used as the source from which PBMCs were isolated. Sequencing input: naive CD8+ T cells sorted from blood. The cell subset or site label, read with the paper, signifies: unstimulated naive T cells. This sequence was found in a human donor in good health. Here the chain combines TRBV12-5 and TRBJ2-7; 8 bases in the middle match TRBD2. The CDR3: CASGLVGGGAYEQYF. The DNA sequence follows: TGTGCTAGTGGTTTGGTCGGGGGGGGCGCCTACGAGCAGTACTTC.